The 22 T cell receptor beta chains presented below share a single source sample, sequenced in a study of immune evolution from preneoplasia to lung adenocarcinoma (dated by TCRdb to the early 2020s). The protocol used for the library was the immunoSEQ multiplex PCR assay. In its TCRdb copy, this immuneACCESS table keeps in-frame sequences only and misses some clones. Where compared with another copy, unresolved V genes explain less than half of these, and the others have no known cause. The sample has around 10,000 clones on record, over 70% of them singletons. The ten largest clones capture around 29% of the sample. Specimen: FFPE normal lung tissue adjacent to the tumor. These receptors were taken from a person aged 55 to 69 with lung adenocarcinoma. Some clones in this sample may be carry-over from other donors' samples.

This clone was counted a single time. The chain combines TRBV19 with TRBJ2-5; 7 bases are shared with TRBD1. The germline gives CDR1 LNHDA, CDR2 SQIVND (reference sequence). The CDR3 is made up of 15 amino acids. After removal of 9 bases from V and 2 bases from J, the junction contained 12 bases not matched to a gene. CDR3 nucleotides: TGTGCCAGCCAGAACCGGGACAGAATTCAAGAGACCCAGTACTTC. It specifies CASQNRDRIQETQYF.

This sequence joins TRBV7-8 and TRBJ2-1; D unclear. The V end lost 1 base, the J end lost 8 bases, and 3 bases lay between the germline ends. The CDR3 loop spans 11 amino acids. The germline V gene has CDR1 SGHVS and CDR2 FQNEAQ. In DNA form, the CDR3 reads TGTGCCAGCAGCTTAGACCATGAGCAGTTCTTC. Its translation is CASSLDHEQFF.

This chain connects TRBV9 to TRBJ2-7; D possibly corresponds to TRBD2 (6 bases). CDR1 and CDR2 (germline): SGDLS, YYNGEE. V was cut by 4 bases and J by 6 bases, with 14 bases left in between. The CDR3 runs 13 residues. CDR3 amino acids: CASSRFGSGEQYF. CDR3 nucleotide sequence: TGTGCCAGCAGCCGATTCGGGAGTGGCGAGCAGTACTTC.

The CDR3 loop is CAWSRVGRETQYF. CDR3 in DNA: TGTGCCTGGAGTAGGGTGGGGAGGGAGACCCAGTACTTC. This sequence joins TRBV30 and TRBJ2-5; D is possibly TRBD2 (6 bases). CDR3 length: 13 residues. Trimming removed 2 bases from V and 5 bases from J, with 12 bases in between. Germline V CDR1 and CDR2: GTSNPN, SVGIG (reference sequence).

The table lists this clone with a count of one. This chain uses TRBV19 with TRBJ1-5, with D tentatively TRBD1 (6 bases). Germline lookup yields CDR1 LNHDA and CDR2 SQIVND (reference sequence). Trimming pared 2 bases from V and 6 bases from J, leaving 17 bases between. The CDR3 runs to 16 residues. CDR3 in amino acids: CASSIIRGIRGQPQHF. The CDR3 DNA sequence: TGTGCCAGTAGTATAATCCGGGGAATCAGGGGTCAGCCCCAGCATTTT.

About this clone itself: The sample has other DNA sequences that encode this CDR3 too. The chain joins TRBV7-2 to TRBJ2-7; possibly TRBD2 for D (6 bases). The CDR3 length is 15 residues. Germline V CDR1 and CDR2: SGHTA, FQGNSA. V was clipped by 6 bases and J by 4 bases, with 19 bases between them. DNA of the CDR3: TGTGCCAGCAGTTTGAGGGGAGGCGACGTTTACGAGCAGTACTTC. Amino acid sequence: CASSLRGGDVYEQYF.

This clone was seen a handful of times. The rearrangement links TRBV6-5 to TRBJ1-2, with no clear D. The CDR3 covers 13 residues. V lost 0 bases and J lost 8, with 10 bases in between. Germline values: CDR1 MNHEY, CDR2 SVGAGI. The CDR3 loop is CASSYSQSGGYTF. The CDR3 DNA follows: TGTGCCAGCAGTTACTCACAAAGCGGCGGCTACACCTTC.

This clone was observed a handful of times. The chain joins TRBV18 to TRBJ1-1; TRBD1 agrees at 8 bases. Germline V gene data show CDR1 as KGHSH and CDR2 as LQKENI. The CDR3 loop spans 16 amino acids. V shed 5 bases and J 1 base; nucleotides not matched to a gene: 9. The CDR3 region has the DNA TGTGCCAGCTCATCCGGACAGGGCCTGAGGAACACTGAAGCTTTCTTT. Translated: CASSSGQGLRNTEAFF.

This clone came up a few times. The V gene is TRBV6-1, the J gene TRBJ1-2; perhaps TRBD1 as D (5 bases). The CDR3 runs to 12 residues. V was clipped by 2 bases and J by 8 bases, with 9 bases between them. Germline V lookup: CDR1 MNHNS, CDR2 SASEGT. Here the CDR3 reads CASSEQGEGYTF. DNA for the CDR3: TGTGCCAGCAGTGAACAGGGTGAGGGCTACACCTTC.

This CDR3 reads CASSLTGTGVYEQYF. CDR3 nucleotide sequence: TGTGCCAGCAGCTTGACCGGGACAGGGGTCTACGAGCAGTACTTC. The V call is TRBV5-8, the J call TRBJ2-7; TRBD1 matches 10 bases. The CDR3 contains 15 residues. Germline V gene data show CDR1 as SGHTS and CDR2 as YDEGEE. V lost 1 base to trimming and J lost 3 bases; unmatched junction nucleotides: 4.

The gene calls are TRBV10-3 and TRBJ2-7; 9 bases agree with TRBD1. J was trimmed by 1 base and V by 0 bases; bases with no gene match: 7. This CDR3 is built from 17 residues. Looked up from germline, CDR1 is ENHRY and CDR2 is SYGVKD. CDR3 sequence: CAISESGLGTGSYEQYF. CDR3 bases: TGTGCCATCAGTGAGTCAGGTTTGGGGACAGGGTCCTACGAGCAGTACTTC.

The chain joins TRBV11-3 to TRBJ2-5; D call uncertain. Trimming took off 2 bases at V and 7 bases at J, with 8 bases between the two ends. Germline values: CDR1 SGHNT, CDR2 YENEEA. This CDR3 has 12 residues. The CDR3 DNA sequence: TGTGCCAGCAGCTTACGGGTCGGGACCCAGTACTTC. It codes for CASSLRVGTQYF. Using reference TRBV11-3 and TRBJ2-5 for the parts outside the CDR3, the full variable domain is EAGVVQSPRYKIIEKKQPVAFWCNPISGHNTLYWYLQNLGQGPELLIRYENEEAVDDSQLPKDRFSAERLKGVDSTLKIQPAELGDSAVYLCASSLRVGTQYFGPGTRLLVL.

The chain employs TRBV6-5 and TRBJ1-6, with no clear D. CDR3 length: 14 residues. Germline CDR1 MNHEY, CDR2 SVGAGI. The V end was cut by 6 bases, the J end by 10 bases, with 16 bases between. The CDR3 region is CASSPGEGGSPLHF. The CDR3, as DNA: TGTGCCAGCAGCCCCGGGGAGGGCGGCTCACCCCTCCACTTT.

This chain uses TRBV27 with TRBJ1-1; 7 nucleotides match TRBD1. The germline gives CDR1 MNHEY, CDR2 SMNVEV (reference sequence). CDR3 length: 14 residues. V shed 6 bases, J shed 0 bases, and the junction held 4 bases outside the gene matches. CDR3: CASRRGQLNTEAFF. The CDR3 DNA reads as TGTGCCAGCAGACGGGGACAGTTGAACACTGAAGCTTTCTTT.

CDR3: CASSYQPEGTEAFF. CDR3 coding DNA: TGTGCCAGCAGTTACCAACCGGAAGGCACTGAAGCTTTCTTT. This sequence joins TRBV6-5 and TRBJ1-1; no clear D gene. Trimming stripped 2 bases from V and 4 bases from J, with 11 bases between. The CDR3 length is 14 residues. Germline CDR1 and CDR2: MNHEY and SVGAGI.

The rearrangement uses TRBV7-3 and TRBJ2-2, with D possibly being TRBD1 (6 bases). The CDR3 has 13 residues. Germline V CDR1 and CDR2: SGHTA, FQGTGA. V shed 3 bases and J shed 5 bases, with 7 bases lying between them. The CDR3 spells CASSFGQTGELFF. CDR3 DNA: TGTGCCAGCAGCTTTGGACAGACCGGGGAGCTGTTTTTT.

The chain carries TRBV5-8 and TRBJ2-7, with D perhaps TRBD2 (6 bases). Germline CDR1 is SGHTS and CDR2 is YDEGEE. The CDR3 runs to 13 residues. With 5 bases removed from V and 3 bases from J, the gap between germline ends came to 12 bases. In DNA form, the CDR3 reads TGTGCCAGCAGAGCACGGGGGATCTACGAGCAGTACTTC. This encodes CASRARGIYEQYF. Full variable domain (missing parts from reference TRBV5-8 and TRBJ2-7): EAGVTQSPTHLIKTRGQQATLRCSPISGHTSVYWYQQALGLGLQFLLWYDEGEERNRGNFPPRFSGRQFPNYSSELNVNALELEDSALYLCASRARGIYEQYFGPGTRLTVT.

The V call is TRBV4-1, the J call TRBJ1-2; D may be TRBD1 (5 bases). The V and J ends lost 3 bases and 3 bases respectively, with 14 bases between them. Germline CDR1 reads MGHRA; CDR2 reads YSYEKL. CDR3 length equals 15 residues. The CDR3: CASSHLARGDYGYTF. The CDR3 DNA sequence: TGCGCCAGCAGCCATCTGGCTCGGGGGGACTATGGCTACACCTTC.

The chain employs TRBV5-1 and TRBJ1-2, with 8 bases identical to TRBD1. Germline CDR1 and CDR2: SGHRS and YFSETQ. CDR3 length equals 15 residues. Germline trimming cut 1 base from V and 4 bases from J; bases unmatched to any gene: 6. The CDR3 region has the DNA TGCGCCAGCAGCTTGAGTCGGGACAGGCTCTATGGCTACACCTTC. It specifies CASSLSRDRLYGYTF.

V is TRBV6-6 and J is TRBJ2-1; tentative D call: TRBD1 (5 bases). This CDR3 spans 14 amino acids. Trimming stripped 4 bases from V and 6 bases from J, with 13 bases between. CDR1 is MNHNY, CDR2 SVGAGI, per germline (reference sequence). The chain's CDR3 is CASSFPGDSNEQFF. DNA for the CDR3: TGTGCCAGCAGTTTCCCCGGAGACAGCAATGAGCAGTTCTTC.

This rearrangement joins TRBV5-4 to TRBJ2-3; 10 nucleotides agree with TRBD2. The CDR3 sequence is 16 residues long. The trim removed 4 bases at V and 1 base at J, leaving 6 bases unmatched. Germline V gene sequence: CDR1 SGHNT, CDR2 YYREEE (reference sequence). This chain's CDR3 is CASSVTSGKGTDTQYF. CDR3 sequence (DNA): TGTGCCAGCAGCGTCACTAGCGGGAAGGGCACAGATACGCAGTATTTT.

The rearrangement joins TRBV7-9 to TRBJ2-5, with unresolved D. The length of the CDR3 is 14 residues. V was trimmed by 0 bases and J by 5 bases, leaving 10 bases between them. Germline lookup yields CDR1 SEHNR and CDR2 FQNEAQ (reference sequence). The CDR3 DNA follows: TGTGCCAGCAGCTTAGCGAGATCCCCGGAGACCCAGTACTTC. Its translation: CASSLARSPETQYF.